This T cell receptor beta chain was sequenced for a study of T cells in Graves' hyperthyroidism and ophthalmopathy (dated by TCRdb to between 2018 and 2021). With respect to the entire study: Peripheral blood samples were taken at the time of initial diagnosis, prior to any treatment. To identify distinguishing TCR V-J signatures, a discovery cohort of some 99 patients was used, comprising 43 with Graves' ophthalmopathy and some 60 with stable Graves' hyperthyroidism. Prospective prediction of ophthalmopathy was tested in an independent validation cohort consisting of about 19 hyperthyroidism patients and around 16 patients who later progressed to ophthalmopathy. The roughly 91 discovery patients were randomly split 7:3 into training and test sets. Thyroid tissue and blood T-cell repertoires from several Graves' hyperthyroidism patients were also compared in the study. Once sampling was done, hyperthyroidism patients were given methimazole at a starting dose of 30 mg daily, whereas ophthalmopathy patients were given high-dose intravenous methylprednisolone. The paper describes TCR Vbeta CDR3 sequencing of roughly 130 peripheral blood samples, made up of 43 ophthalmopathy patients, over 70 hyperthyroidism patients and 17 progressor patients.

Beyond this particular receptor, the publication reports: During validation, the model predicted progression to ophthalmopathy a median of approximately six months ahead of onset, with around 71% sensitivity and less than 85% specificity. Most expanded thyroid clonotypes (frequency above 0.001) were also found in blood, which suggests that blood repertoires may mirror thyroid immune responses. No statistical method was used to set the sample size in advance, and investigators knew the group allocation. In cross-validation, a model built on a 13 V-J signature told ophthalmopathy apart from stable hyperthyroidism with 85% to 90% sensitivity and roughly 82% specificity, and in testing the same model reached 80%/75%.

Ten or more counts support this clonotype. Its antigen is not yet known. No base quality values were provided; no much bigger clone lies one nucleotide off. Amplification of TCR beta CDR3 regions was carried out from RNA transcripts. The TCR CDR3 was subjected to a first round of RT-PCR using the HTBI primer set and the Qiagen OneStep RT-PCR kit. Libraries were constructed in a second round of multiplex PCR, after which size selection and purification were carried out. Libraries were sequenced paired-end with 100 bp reads on an Illumina HiSeq2000. The paper's data handling went like this. SOAPnuke was used to process the raw data, throwing out any read that contained adapters or uncalled bases, had a mean Phred below 15, or lacked an exact constant-primer or identifier match. High-quality paired reads were merged using COPE v1.2.5, and each unique nucleotide sequence was defined as a clonotype. MiTCR v1.1 was used to align clonotypes to the IMGT TRBV, TRBD and TRBJ reference segments. The analysis was restricted to V-J combinations with a frequency above 0.0001, which together covered 99% to 99.2% of the repertoires. A TCS score was defined as the ratio between F50 (clonal expansion) and ExV (chaos), using BLOSUM62-based TCRdist between CDR3 peptides within each V-J. Welch's t-statistics and random forest reduced around 520 V-J features to 13, which were used in a naive Bayes classifier (R e1071). In-frame beta chains were kept once TCRdb had trimmed the public reads at Q25 with fastp and called clones with MiXCR. Identical CDR3 proteins give one entry, which carries the most common genes and DNA. For this entry, the V and J calls and clone size follow TCRdb and not the study's own pipeline. The sample has about 210,000 distinct CDR3 sequences on record, 17% of them singletons. The top ten clones comprise under 65% of the sample.

The CDR3 sequence holds 14 residues, the cysteine and phenylalanine included. The retained sequence is limited to the CDR3, 42 bases, with the frame set at the first base. CDR1 and CDR2 are read off the germline V gene as SQVTM and ANQGSEA. V loses 5 bases at its end and J loses 8 bases; junction bases beyond the gene matches: 12. A patient counted as having stable Graves' hyperthyroidism if no progression to ophthalmopathy occurred over 18 months of follow-up. The hyperthyroidism patients were between 18 and 65 years old and newly diagnosed, with a disease duration of less than 2 months. Any patient with an uncontrolled infection, another autoimmune disease, pregnancy or lactation was excluded. Clinical symptoms, serum thyroxine and TRAb, thyroid ultrasound, and orbital computed tomography formed the basis for the diagnoses. PBMCs were separated from roughly 10 ml of fresh peripheral blood using Ficoll-Paque density gradient centrifugation. Trizol reagent was used to extract total RNA, and RNA quality was then checked on an Agilent 2100 Bioanalyzer.

This clonotype was obtained from a man aged 45 to 65 with Graves' hyperthyroidism. The chain uses TRBV29-1 and TRBJ1-1; 9 middle bases align to TRBD1. Sample: blood. The sequenced DNA is TGCAGCGTTCGAGCGGGACAGGGCGAAACCGAAGCTTTCTTT. This sequence encodes CSVRAGQGETEAFF.